The 27 T cell receptor beta chains presented below share a single source sample, sequenced in a study of blood T cell repertoires in COVID-19. The method was immunoSEQ multiplex PCR; TCRdb's version includes in-frame clones alone and lacks a portion of them. The repertoire holds about 91,000 clones, roughly 91% seen once, with around 4.5% in the top ten. Sequencing was performed on peripheral blood. These receptors all stem from a woman aged 80 or over with active COVID-19.

This chain connects TRBV4-3 to TRBJ2-5, with 7 bases lining up with TRBD1. The trim removed 0 bases at V and 4 bases at J, leaving 5 bases unmatched. CDR1 and CDR2 (germline): LGHNA, YSLEER. The CDR3 has 15 amino acids. This CDR3 is CASSQDLDRAETQYF. The CDR3 coding sequence is TGCGCCAGCAGCCAAGATCTCGACAGGGCAGAGACCCAGTACTTC.

The chain carries TRBV19 and TRBJ2-7; 8 positions agree with TRBD1. The CDR3 runs 15 residues. CDR1 and CDR2 from the germline V gene are LNHDA and SQIVND (reference sequence). With 6 bases clipped from V and 0 bases from J, the junction kept 7 bases outside the gene matches. DNA of the CDR3: TGTGCCAGTAGCGCGACAGGGGTCCCCTCCTACGAGCAGTACTTC. Its protein product is CASSATGVPSYEQYF.

The V call is TRBV7-9, the J call TRBJ2-7; no clear D. The V end lost 5 bases, the J end lost 0 bases, and 14 bases lay between the germline ends. CDR1 and CDR2 (germline): SEHNR, FQNEAQ (reference sequence). There are 15 residues in the CDR3. This chain's CDR3 is CASSPSRRGSYEQYF. CDR3 nucleotides: TGTGCCAGCAGCCCCTCCCGACGCGGCTCCTACGAGCAGTACTTC.

The chain has TRBV18 and TRBJ1-5; the D is unclear. V lost 2 bases to trimming and J lost 1 base, with 15 bases between them. This CDR3 region has 17 residues. CDR1 and CDR2 from the germline V gene are KGHSH and LQKENI. DNA of the CDR3: TGTGCCAGCTCACCAAGACCCCTAGCGGGGAGCAATCAGCCCCAGCATTTT. The encoded protein is CASSPRPLAGSNQPQHF.

About this clone: The junction and the germline gene differ at one end; a read error may be behind it. The chain has TRBV7-7 and TRBJ2-2; a weak D match, TRBD1 (6 bases). Germline loops: CDR1 SSHAT, CDR2 FNYEAQ (reference sequence). This CDR3 contains 16 residues. The CDR3 is CASTKNPGTPTGELFF. The CDR3 DNA reads as TGTGCTAGCACCAAGAACCCCGGGACACCAACCGGGGAGCTGTTTTTT. The whole variable domain, remainder taken from reference TRBV7-7 and TRBJ2-2, is GAGVSQSPRYKVTKRGQDVTLRCDPISSHATLYWYQQALGQGPEFLTYFNYEAQPDKSGLPSDRFSAERPEGSISTLTIQRTEQRDSAMYRCASTKNPGTPTGELFFGEGSRLTVL.

The chain combines TRBV14 with TRBJ1-2, with unresolved D. The V gene's germline CDR1 is SGHDN and CDR2 FVKESK. The V end lost 4 bases, the J end lost 1 base, and 4 bases lay between the germline ends. The CDR3 contains 12 residues. The CDR3 DNA follows: TGTGCCAGCAGCCCTAATAACTATGGCTACACCTTC. Amino acids: CASSPNNYGYTF.

The chain recombines TRBV6-5 with TRBJ1-1; D gene unclear. Between the trimmed V and J ends, which lost 8 bases and 4 bases, there was a span of 14 bases. The CDR3 has 13 amino acids. Germline CDR1 MNHEY, CDR2 SVGAGI. For the CDR3, the DNA is TGTGCCAGCGCCTTCCGGGAGGCCACTGAAGCTTTCTTT. Amino acids: CASAFREATEAFF.

The CDR3 reads CSVGDRGHTGELFF. The CDR3 coding sequence is TGCAGCGTTGGGGACAGGGGGCATACCGGGGAGCTGTTTTTT. This chain links TRBV29-1 with TRBJ2-2; 12 bases fit TRBD1. The V and J ends lost 4 bases and 5 bases, in that order; junction bases with no gene match: 2. Per germline, CDR1 SQVTM and CDR2 ANQGSEA. CDR3 length: 14 residues.

The gene calls are TRBV27 and TRBJ2-3; no definite D call. V was cut by 6 bases and J by 6 bases, with 19 bases left in between. The CDR3 contains 15 residues. The germline V gene has CDR1 MNHEY and CDR2 SMNVEV (reference sequence). CDR3 sequence: CASRLRLPMWDTQYF. DNA for the CDR3: TGTGCCAGCAGGTTAAGACTTCCTATGTGGGATACGCAGTATTTT.

The rearrangement uses TRBV7-3 and TRBJ2-7; 7 bases match TRBD1. From germline, CDR1 is SGHTA and CDR2 FQGTGA. The CDR3 consists of 17 residues. Trimming removed 5 bases from V and 3 bases from J; junction bases left unmatched: 16. CDR3 sequence (DNA): TGTGCCAGCAGCCCACAGGGGCGAGCGATTCCTAACTACGAGCAGTACTTC. It codes for CASSPQGRAIPNYEQYF.

The chain combines TRBV28 with TRBJ1-2; D ambiguous. V shed 5 bases and J shed 4 bases, with 14 bases lying between them. This CDR3 contains 14 residues. Germline-derived CDR1 and CDR2 are MDHEN and SYDVKM. The CDR3 sequence: CASSTPQEIYGYTF. For the CDR3, the DNA is TGTGCCAGCAGTACGCCGCAGGAAATCTATGGCTACACCTTC.

The CDR3 nucleotides read TGTGCCAGCAGCCCGAGGGCCCGGGGGGAAGAGACCCAGTACTTC. Translated, it gives CASSPRARGEETQYF. This chain joins TRBV4-2 and TRBJ2-5; 7 nucleotides line up with TRBD2. The CDR3 loop spans 15 amino acids. The ends lost 4 bases at V and 3 bases at J; junction bases unmatched: 8. Germline V gene sequence: CDR1 LGHNA, CDR2 YNFKEQ.

The chain employs TRBV6-5 and TRBJ2-3; D possibly corresponds to TRBD2 (6 bases). Germline V gene lookup returns CDR1 MNHEY and CDR2 SVGAGI. CDR3 length: 13 amino acids. The V gene lost 7 bases and the J gene lost 5 bases, with 13 bases spanning the gap. CDR3 nucleotides: TGTGCCAGCACCGGAGGGAATCGAGATACGCAGTATTTT. This gives the protein CASTGGNRDTQYF.

This chain joins TRBV28 and TRBJ1-2; 7 nucleotides agree with TRBD1. The germline gives CDR1 MDHEN, CDR2 SYDVKM. The CDR3 covers 14 residues. V lost 7 bases to trimming and J lost 1 base; unmatched junction nucleotides: 6. This CDR3 is CASTINRGNYGYTF. The CDR3, as DNA: TGTGCCAGCACCATAAACAGGGGTAACTATGGCTACACCTTC.

This sequence joins TRBV24-1 and TRBJ2-2, with 10 bases lining up with TRBD1. CDR1 is KGHDR and CDR2 is SFDVKD in the germline V gene. J gave up 3 bases and V 6 bases, and 6 bases lay outside the gene matches. The CDR3 runs 16 residues. CDR3 region: CATSSGTGDDTGELFF. DNA of the CDR3: TGTGCCACCAGTTCTGGGACAGGGGATGACACCGGGGAGCTGTTTTTT.

This sequence joins TRBV5-1 and TRBJ2-5; 7 nucleotides align to TRBD1. The CDR3 is 14 residues long. Unmatched junction bases numbered 2, after V lost 3 bases and J lost 0 bases. Germline CDR1 is SGHRS and CDR2 is YFSETQ. CDR3 loop: CASSWTGNQETQYF. The CDR3 nucleotides are TGCGCCAGCAGCTGGACAGGTAACCAAGAGACCCAGTACTTC.

This clone was seen a few times. The genes are TRBV6-6 and TRBJ2-7, with D tentatively TRBD1 (5 bases). The CDR3 is 14 residues long. V was trimmed by 6 bases and J by 0 bases, leaving 12 bases between them. CDR1 and CDR2 from the germline V gene are MNHNY and SVGAGI (reference sequence). The CDR3, as DNA: TGTGCCAGCAGGAAGGGGTGGAGCTCCTACGAGCAGTACTTC. It specifies CASRKGWSSYEQYF.

V usage is TRBV7-8 and J usage is TRBJ2-3; D perhaps matches TRBD1 (6 bases). Looked up from germline, CDR1 is SGHVS and CDR2 is FQNEAQ. This CDR3 region has 16 residues. V dropped 5 bases and J dropped 1 base, with 16 bases sitting between them. This CDR3 is CASSAVRAGGTDTQYF. The CDR3 DNA reads as TGTGCCAGCAGCGCCGTGAGGGCAGGGGGCACAGATACGCAGTATTTT.

This clone was recorded a few times. This sequence joins TRBV6-6 and TRBJ2-3; D is unclear. V lost 7 bases to trimming and J lost 0 bases, with 11 bases between them. CDR3 length: 14 residues. Per germline, CDR1 MNHNY and CDR2 SVGAGI (reference sequence). CDR3 DNA sequence: TGTGCCAGCACTCGGGCCCTTAGCACAGATACGCAGTATTTT. Protein: CASTRALSTDTQYF.

The rearrangement joins TRBV25-1 to TRBJ2-7; D unresolved. Trimming stripped 5 bases from V and 4 bases from J, with 6 bases between. CDR1 is MGHDK and CDR2 is SYGVNS in the germline V gene. This CDR3 region has 11 residues. The CDR3 protein is CASSKTYEQYF. Written as DNA, the CDR3 is TGTGCCAGCAGTAAAACATACGAGCAGTACTTC.

The V and J genes are TRBV11-2 and TRBJ1-3; the D gene is possibly TRBD1 (5 bases). The CDR3 is made up of 16 amino acids. In germline, CDR1 is SGHAT, CDR2 FQNNGV. With 4 bases removed from V and 2 bases from J, the gap between germline ends came to 15 bases. CDR3 nucleotides: TGTGCCAGCAGCTCAGGTCCTAGGGGCCCTGGAAACACCATATATTTT. Its protein is CASSSGPRGPGNTIYF.

The rearrangement uses TRBV18 and TRBJ2-1; 11 bases are a match to TRBD2. CDR3 length: 15 residues. The germline V gene encodes CDR1 KGHSH and CDR2 LQKENI. V was pared by 6 bases and J by 4 bases, with 5 bases of the junction left unmatched. As DNA, the CDR3 is TGTGCCAGCTCTCGGACTAGCGGGCGTTACAATGAGCAGTTCTTC. Amino acid sequence: CASSRTSGRYNEQFF.

This chain links TRBV10-3 with TRBJ2-4; a possible D gene is TRBD2 (6 bases). Germline CDR1 reads ENHRY; CDR2 reads SYGVKD. V was cut by 7 bases and J by 9 bases, with 10 bases left in between. This CDR3 is 11 amino acids long. CDR3 residues: CAIKAGGIQYF. The DNA of the CDR3 is TGTGCCATCAAGGCCGGGGGCATTCAGTACTTC.

The rearrangement uses TRBV28 and TRBJ2-4, with D possibly being TRBD1 (5 bases). V lost 2 bases and J 4 bases, leaving 6 bases between the germline ends. This CDR3 spans 13 amino acids. The germline V gene encodes CDR1 MDHEN and CDR2 SYDVKM. The CDR3 sequence: CASSLAGKNIQYF. CDR3 sequence (DNA): TGTGCCAGCAGTTTAGCAGGGAAAAACATTCAGTACTTC.

The rearrangement joins TRBV5-1 to TRBJ1-1; 7 bases are shared with TRBD1. The CDR3 length is 15 residues. CDR1 and CDR2 from the germline V gene are SGHRS and YFSETQ. V lost 2 bases, J lost 1 base, and 5 bases stayed unmatched. CDR3 region: CASSFLTGANTEAFF. DNA for the CDR3: TGCGCCAGCAGCTTCCTAACAGGGGCGAACACTGAAGCTTTCTTT.

The chain uses TRBV14 and TRBJ2-1, with a weak D call TRBD2 (6 bases). CDR3 length: 13 residues. V gave up 0 bases and J gave up 13 bases, with 13 bases separating them. Germline V CDR1 and CDR2: SGHDN, FVKESK. The CDR3, as DNA: TGTGCCAGCAGCCAAGATGTAGGGGACTCACAGTTCTTC. Amino acids: CASSQDVGDSQFF.

V and J are TRBV11-2 and TRBJ2-2, with no clear D. V gave up 2 bases and J gave up 3 bases, with 13 bases separating them. This CDR3 comprises 16 residues. Per germline, CDR1 SGHAT and CDR2 FQNNGV. The CDR3: CASSLRSEHDTGELFF. DNA of the CDR3: TGTGCCAGCAGCTTAAGGTCGGAGCATGACACCGGGGAGCTGTTTTTT.